This TCR beta chain was recorded in a study of blood T cell repertoires in COVID-19. Sequencing was performed with immunoSEQ multiplex PCR; in TCRdb, only in-frame clones are kept and a portion is missing. The sample records 75,000 to 100,000 clones, approximately 85% being singletons. CDR1 SEHNR and CDR2 FQNEAQ come from the germline V gene (reference sequence). V was clipped by 2 bases and J by 8 bases, with 18 bases between them. The CDR3 extends over 16 amino acids. V usage is TRBV7-9 and J usage is TRBJ2-2, with TRBD2 as a possible D gene (5 bases). The origin of this receptor is a man aged 65 to 79 with acute or convalescent COVID-19. The source material was peripheral blood. The CDR3: CASSLSSGLALGELFF. The CDR3 nucleotides are TGTGCCAGCAGCTTATCCTCTGGTCTAGCTTTAGGGGAGCTGTTTTTT. Full variable domain (outside the CDR3, taken from reference TRBV7-9 and TRBJ2-2): DTGVSQNPRHKITKRGQNVTFRCDPISEHNRLYWYRQTLGQGPEFLTYFQNEAQLEKSRLLSDRFSAERPKGSFSTLEIQRTEQGDSAMYLCASSLSSGLALGELFFGEGSRLTVL.